A single sample is the source of the 18 T cell receptor beta chains below, sequenced in a study of T-cell memory formation after mild COVID-19. TCRdb re-called the 5' RACE reads through MiXCR, storing one row per CDR3 protein. The sample comprises approximately 260,000 distinct CDR3 sequences, about a sixth of which are singletons, and approximately 20% rests with the top ten. What was sequenced was PBMCs or a T cell subset sorted from them (not recorded which). The receptors here all came from a man younger than 30 who had mild COVID-19 (a few samples of this study predate the infection). Cell type and time point are not known.

This clonotype was counted only a few times. The V and J genes are TRBV5-1 and TRBJ1-1; no firm D call. V lost 6 bases, J lost 2 bases, and 14 bases lay in between. The CDR3 totals 14 residues. Germline CDR1 reads SGHRS; CDR2 reads YFSETQ. The CDR3 DNA reads as TGCGCCAGCACGTTTACCACTGATAACACTGAAGCTTTCTTT. It yields the protein CASTFTTDNTEAFF.

This chain joins TRBV7-3 and TRBJ2-1; 8 bases align to TRBD2. The germline CDR1 and CDR2 sequences are SGHTA and FQGTGA. The CDR3 length is 14 residues. Losses at the gene ends were 8 bases for V and 4 bases for J; bases not matched to a gene: 7. The CDR3 nucleotides read TGTGCCAGCGGGTTCGGGGGGGATTACAATGAGCAGTTCTTC. Protein sequence: CASGFGGDYNEQFF. The full variable domain, completed using reference TRBV7-3 and TRBJ2-1, is GAGVSQTPSNKVTEKGKYVELRCDPISGHTALYWYRQSLGQGPEFLIYFQGTGAADDSGLPNDRFFAVRPEGSVSTLKIQRTERGDSAVYLCASGFGGDYNEQFFGPGTRLTVL.

This clonotype was counted between two and nine times. The chain employs TRBV12-3 or TRBV12-4 and TRBJ2-3, with D possibly being TRBD1 (5 bases). This CDR3 contains 14 residues. The V end lost 7 bases, the J end lost 0 bases, and 11 bases lay between the germline ends. The CDR3, as DNA: TGTGCCAGCATTTACAGGCCTAGCACAGATACGCAGTATTTT. Amino acid sequence: CASIYRPSTDTQYF.

V gene TRBV20-1 combines with J gene TRBJ2-3; 8 bases line up with TRBD2. Germline V gene lookup returns CDR1 DFQATT and CDR2 SNEGSKA (reference sequence). The CDR3 is 15 amino acids. Unmatched junction bases numbered 4, after V lost 1 base and J lost 1 base. The CDR3 sequence is CSARVWRGGTDTQYF. DNA of the CDR3: TGCAGTGCTAGAGTCTGGCGGGGGGGCACAGATACGCAGTATTTT.

This clonotype was seen a handful of times. This chain joins TRBV4-1 and TRBJ1-4; 9 bases line up with TRBD1. Germline V gives CDR1 MGHRA, CDR2 YSYEKL. V was clipped by 3 bases and J by 8 bases; unmatched bases: 7. The CDR3 is made up of 15 amino acids. The CDR3 coding sequence is TGCGCCAGCAGCCAGGGGGACAGGGCGGAGGAAAAACTGTTTTTT. Its protein is CASSQGDRAEEKLFF.

J is TRBJ1-2 and V is TRBV12-5; TRBD1 might be the D (6 bases). CDR1 and CDR2 from the germline V gene are LGHNT and FRNRAP. Trimming cost V 6 bases and J 8 bases, with 25 bases left between them. This CDR3 spans 16 amino acids. The DNA for the CDR3 is TGTGCTAGTGGCCAATCCCCGACAGGACAAAAAGGCGGCTACACCTTC. It yields the protein CASGQSPTGQKGGYTF.

The genes are TRBV4-3 and TRBJ2-7; D is undetermined. The V end was cut by 0 bases, the J end by 4 bases, with 13 bases between. Germline CDR1 reads LGHNA; CDR2 reads YSLEER. The CDR3 runs to 15 residues. CDR3 region: CASSQERAAVYEQYF. CDR3 sequence (DNA): TGCGCCAGCAGCCAAGAACGGGCAGCTGTGTACGAGCAGTACTTC.

In this sample, this clonotype turned up a few times. The V and J genes are TRBV10-3 and TRBJ1-2; D uncertain. CDR3 size: 11 residues. Deletions cut 10 bases from V and 6 bases from J, with 12 bases between. Germline V gene data show CDR1 as ENHRY and CDR2 as SYGVKD. For the CDR3, the DNA is TGTGCCAAGCCGCCGCAGCATGGCTACACCTTC. Translating gives CAKPPQHGYTF.

The V call is TRBV7-9, the J call TRBJ1-1; TRBD1 is a possible D gene (6 bases). Germline V lookup: CDR1 SEHNR, CDR2 FQNEAQ (reference sequence). Between the trimmed V and J ends, which lost 5 bases and 8 bases, there was a span of 21 bases. CDR3 length: 15 amino acids. The CDR3 region has the DNA TGTGCCAGCAGCCCCGGTGGCGGGGGCCCACCGGAAGCTTTCTTT. Protein product: CASSPGGGGPPEAFF. The variable domain in full, completed from reference TRBV7-9 and TRBJ1-1, reads DTGVSQNPRHKITKRGQNVTFRCDPISEHNRLYWYRQTLGQGPEFLTYFQNEAQLEKSRLLSDRFSAERPKGSFSTLEIQRTEQGDSAMYLCASSPGGGGPPEAFFGQGTRLTVV.

V is TRBV6-5 and J is TRBJ1-4, with D maybe TRBD1 (6 bases). This CDR3 has 16 residues. Deletions cut 0 bases from V and 5 bases from J, with 13 bases between. Germline loops: CDR1 MNHEY, CDR2 SVGAGI. Here the CDR3 reads CASSYSGGDMNEKLFF. The DNA for the CDR3 is TGTGCCAGCAGTTACTCGGGGGGGGACATGAATGAAAAACTGTTTTTT.

This clonotype has only a few counts. The chain combines TRBV12-3 or TRBV12-4 with TRBJ1-6; D is unclear. This CDR3 comprises 14 residues. Trimming took 5 bases from V and 9 from J, leaving 14 bases between them. CDR3 amino acids: CASSPGRESSPLHF. CDR3 in DNA: TGTGCCAGCAGTCCTGGGCGGGAGAGTTCACCCCTCCACTTT.

There are a few counts of this clonotype. The V gene is TRBV6-2 or TRBV6-3, the J gene TRBJ2-1; D remains unclear. Germline CDR1 reads MNHEY; CDR2 reads SVGEGT. This CDR3 comprises 11 residues. V gave up 8 bases and J gave up 9 bases, with 11 bases separating them. CDR3 region: CASSETVEQFF. CDR3 nucleotide sequence: TGTGCCAGCTCAGAGACGGTTGAGCAGTTCTTC.

This chain links TRBV29-1 with TRBJ1-1; D remains unclear. CDR1 and CDR2 (germline): SQVTM, ANQGSEA. The CDR3 totals 14 residues. V lost 3 bases and J lost 3, with 14 bases in between. CDR3 residues: CSVEGIASYTEAFF. The CDR3 nucleotides read TGCAGCGTTGAGGGGATAGCTTCGTACACTGAAGCTTTCTTT.

This clonotype was recorded a few times. V usage is TRBV2 and J usage is TRBJ1-1; D remains ambiguous. The CDR3 length is 12 residues. CDR1 and CDR2 (germline): SNHLY, FYNNEI. V was shortened by 4 bases and J by 0 bases, with 3 bases between the two germline ends. CDR3 bases: TGTGCCAGCAGTGTTATGAACACTGAAGCTTTCTTT. Amino acids: CASSVMNTEAFF.

This clonotype was seen only a few times. The V gene is TRBV6-2 or TRBV6-3, the J gene TRBJ2-2; TRBD1 aligns across 7 bases. V shed 7 bases, J shed 6 bases, and the junction held 2 bases outside the gene matches. This CDR3 region has 12 residues. The V gene's germline CDR1 is MNHEY and CDR2 SVGEGT. The CDR3 sequence is CASTTGAGELFF. DNA for the CDR3: TGTGCCAGCACCACAGGGGCCGGGGAGCTGTTTTTT.

This clonotype showed up just a few times. J is TRBJ2-5 and V is TRBV4-1; 9 bases match TRBD2. V shed 1 base, J shed 5 bases, and the junction held 14 bases outside the gene matches. The germline gives CDR1 MGHRA, CDR2 YSYEKL. The CDR3 loop spans 18 amino acids. CDR3: CASSQGRGGPSIRETQYF. The CDR3 DNA sequence: TGCGCCAGCAGCCAAGGGCGGGGGGGCCCTTCCATACGGGAGACCCAGTACTTC.

The chain has TRBV5-1 and TRBJ1-4; D remains unclear. The length of the CDR3 is 19 residues. Trimming took 2 bases from V and 0 from J, leaving 20 bases between them. CDR1 is SGHRS and CDR2 is YFSETQ in the germline V gene. CDR3 sequence (DNA): TGCGCCAGCAGCTTTTTTCCTGCGGTCCACTCCTCAACTAATGAAAAACTGTTTTTT. It specifies CASSFFPAVHSSTNEKLFF. Full variable domain (outside the CDR3, taken from reference TRBV5-1 and TRBJ1-4): KAGVTQTPRYLIKTRGQQVTLSCSPISGHRSVSWYQQTPGQGLQFLFEYFSETQRNKGNFPGRFSGRQFSNSRSEMNVSTLELGDSALYLCASSFFPAVHSSTNEKLFFGSGTQLSVL.

This clonotype was detected only a few times. This chain links TRBV28 with TRBJ2-7; D may be TRBD2 (6 bases). Looked up from germline, CDR1 is MDHEN and CDR2 is SYDVKM. The V end was cut by 5 bases, the J end by 3 bases, with 14 bases between. CDR3 length: 14 residues. Here the CDR3 reads CASSNSGGYYEQYV. Here the CDR3 DNA reads TGTGCCAGCAGTAACTCCGGAGGGTACTACGAGCAGTACGTC.